The source of this T cell receptor beta chain is a study of blood T cell repertoires in COVID-19. Study context: Whether acute or convalescent, the COVID-19 samples came from the United States, Italy and Spain. PBMCs, B-cell-depleted T cells, or T cells provided the cDNA or gDNA that made up the material.

Trimming took 2 bases from V and 3 from J; bases not matched to a gene: 4. The CDR3 runs 15 residues. Germline V gives CDR1 ENHRY, CDR2 SYGVKD. As processed by the authors: For nucleated cells, counts were estimated from reference gene primer amplification. Some clones are missing from TCRdb's copy, which holds only in-frame ones; the method was immunoSEQ multiplex PCR. The V and J calls and clone size come from that table; D and trimming were worked out from the DNA. Among fewer than 350,000 clones, 80% to 85% were seen once, and the ten largest hold 2.5% to 3%. Sample: peripheral blood. The origin of this receptor is a woman aged 60-75 years with active or convalescent COVID-19. V is TRBV10-3 and J is TRBJ2-3; the match to TRBD1 covers 8 bases. As DNA, the CDR3 is TGTGCCATCAGTGAGGCAGGGGGCTGGACAGATACGCAGTATTTT. Amino acids: CAISEAGGWTDTQYF.